This T cell receptor (beta chain) was recorded in a study of blood T cell repertoires in COVID-19. As originally analysed: Reference gene primer amplification in the assay estimated nucleated cell counts. The assay was immunoSEQ multiplex PCR, and TCRdb's table has in-frame clones only and misses some. Clone size and V and J calls were adopted from that table, with D and trimming inferred from the DNA. The table has roughly 200,000 clones, 82% seen once; the top ten hold around 8%. The germline V gene encodes CDR1 SEHNR and CDR2 FQNEAQ (reference sequence). This CDR3 is built from 14 residues. Trimming left V 7 bases short and J 2 bases short, with 14 bases between.

The clonotype was recovered from a woman aged 55-75 years with COVID-19, enrolled during active disease. V and J are TRBV7-9 and TRBJ2-5, with D tentatively TRBD2 (6 bases). Sequenced input: peripheral blood. Written as DNA, the CDR3 is TGTGCCAGCAACGAGCCGGGACTTCAAGAGACCCAGTACTTC. Its protein is CASNEPGLQETQYF.